The clone carrying this TCR beta chain was recorded at least ten times. Antigen specificity is unknown. TCRdb analysed the 5' RACE reads with MiXCR anew, one entry per CDR3 protein. The table has fewer than 60,000 distinct CDR3 sequences, 3% to 4% seen once. This record belongs to a study of neurological immune-mediated disorders. Study-wide context: The study included about 34 multiple sclerosis patients, some 30 relapsing-remitting and 3 secondary progressive.

General observations from the study: While HTLV-1-associated myelopathy showed the greatest TCR clonal expansion, multiple sclerosis showed the least, falling below healthy controls.

Germline V CDR1 and CDR2: LGHDT, YNNKEL (reference sequence). The ends lost 0 bases at V and 8 bases at J; junction bases unmatched: 4. The CDR3 totals 15 residues. This TCR was recovered from a man between 60 and 75 years old with multiple sclerosis. The rearrangement links TRBV3-1 to TRBJ1-6; 7 bases agree with TRBD1. The sample comprised PBMCs. CDR3 in DNA: TGTGCCAGCAGCCAAGATGGGGACAGAGATTCACCCCTCCACTTT. It specifies CASSQDGDRDSPLHF.